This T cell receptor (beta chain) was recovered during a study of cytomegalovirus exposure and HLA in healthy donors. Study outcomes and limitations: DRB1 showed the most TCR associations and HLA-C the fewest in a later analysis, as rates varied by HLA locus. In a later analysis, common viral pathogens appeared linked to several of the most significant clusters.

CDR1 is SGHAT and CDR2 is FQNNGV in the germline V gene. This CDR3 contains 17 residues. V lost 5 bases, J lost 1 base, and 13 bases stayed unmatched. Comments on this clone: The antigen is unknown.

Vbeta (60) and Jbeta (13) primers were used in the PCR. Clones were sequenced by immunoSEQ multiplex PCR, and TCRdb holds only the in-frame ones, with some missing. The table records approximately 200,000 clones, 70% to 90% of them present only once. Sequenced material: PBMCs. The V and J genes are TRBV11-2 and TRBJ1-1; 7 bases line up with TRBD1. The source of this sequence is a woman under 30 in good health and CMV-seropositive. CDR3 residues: CASSRPDRFGQNTEAFF. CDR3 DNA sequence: TGTGCCAGCAGCCGCCCGGACAGGTTCGGTCAGAACACTGAAGCTTTCTTT. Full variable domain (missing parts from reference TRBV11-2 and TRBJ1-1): EAGVAQSPRYKIIEKRQSVAFWCNPISGHATLYWYQQILGQGPKLLIQFQNNGVVDDSQLPKDRFSAERLKGVDSTLKIQPAKLEDSAVYLCASSRPDRFGQNTEAFFGQGTRLTVV.